The clone carrying this TCR beta chain counts as medium-sized. No antigen is known for it. The source of the sample is a study of prognosis after radiotherapy for stage I lung cancer. Study-wide results and caveats: As reported, TRBV and TRBJ gene usage differed between patients who had metastases and those who did not.

The CDR3 extends over 14 amino acids. Trimming stripped 4 bases from V and 0 bases from J, with 13 bases between. CDR1 is DFQATT, CDR2 SNEGSKA, per germline (reference sequence). The authors amplified TCR beta CDR3 from genomic DNA using two-round multiplex PCR. Individual primers that were specific to each TRBV and TRBJ gene served in first-round PCR. TCRdb called the multiplex PCR reads again in MiXCR, with one record for every CDR3 protein. In the table there are over 30,000 distinct CDR3 sequences, around 22% of which are singletons. This TCR was recovered from a donor at least 50 years old with non-small cell lung cancer. The chain employs TRBV20-1 and TRBJ2-7; TRBD1 or TRBD2 may be the D gene (6 bases each). Source: PBMCs, taken before or after stereotactic body radiation therapy (not recorded which). In DNA, the CDR3 is TGCAGTGCTACGAAAGGGGGGAGCTCCTACGAGCAGTACTTC. It specifies CSATKGGSSYEQYF.